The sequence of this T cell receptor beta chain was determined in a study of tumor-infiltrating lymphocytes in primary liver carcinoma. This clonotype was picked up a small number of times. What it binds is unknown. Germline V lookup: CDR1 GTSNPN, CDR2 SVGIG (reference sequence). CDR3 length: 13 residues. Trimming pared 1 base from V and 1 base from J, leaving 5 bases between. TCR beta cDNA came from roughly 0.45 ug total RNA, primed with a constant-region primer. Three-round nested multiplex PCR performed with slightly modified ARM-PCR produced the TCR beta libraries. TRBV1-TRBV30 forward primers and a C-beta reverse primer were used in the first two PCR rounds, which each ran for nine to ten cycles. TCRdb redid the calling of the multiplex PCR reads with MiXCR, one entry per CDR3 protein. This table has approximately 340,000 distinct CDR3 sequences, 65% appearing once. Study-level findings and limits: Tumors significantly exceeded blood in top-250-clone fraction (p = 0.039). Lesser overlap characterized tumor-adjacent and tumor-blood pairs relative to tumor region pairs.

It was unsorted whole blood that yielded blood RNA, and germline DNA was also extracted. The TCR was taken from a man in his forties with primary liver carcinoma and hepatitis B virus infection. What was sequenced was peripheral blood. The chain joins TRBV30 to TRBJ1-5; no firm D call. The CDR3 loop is CAWSENSNQPQHF. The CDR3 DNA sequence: TGTGCCTGGAGTGAGAACAGCAATCAGCCCCAGCATTTT.